A selection of T cell receptor beta chains follows, all from one sample in a study of blood T cell repertoires in COVID-19. Measured with immunoSEQ multiplex PCR; TCRdb has only the in-frame clones, and not every one. This table holds about 60,000 clones, under 90% found once. Sequencing was carried out using peripheral blood. These receptors all come from a human donor in a cohort sampled during active COVID-19. Each CDR3 is given with its conserved first and last residue. A D gene is named only where the DNA matches it firmly. Not all rows give a size; the values are once, few, many and, for expanded clones, a class.

size	V	D	J	DNA	CDR3
.	TRBV18	.	TRBJ1-1	TGTGCCAGCTCACCATACGAGGGTGAAGCTTTCTTT	CASSPYEGEAFF
.	TRBV18	.	TRBJ1-2	TGTGCCAGCTCACCAGGACACAGAGAAAGCGATGGCTACACCTTC	CASSPGHRESDGYTF
once	TRBV27	.	TRBJ2-7	TGTGCCAGCAGCCGCGACAGCTCCTACGAGCAGTACTTC	CASSRDSSYEQYF
.	TRBV7-9	.	TRBJ2-7	TGTGCCAGCAGCCCAGGGGACACAGAGGGCTACGAGCAGTACTTC	CASSPGDTEGYEQYF
.	TRBV27	TRBD1	TRBJ1-2	TGTGCCAGCAGTTTTGGACAGGGGTGGTATGGCTACACCTTC	CASSFGQGWYGYTF
once	TRBV24-1	TRBD2	TRBJ2-1	TGTGCCACCAGTGATTTGTCGGCGGGGGTTTACAATGAGCAGTTCTTC	CATSDLSAGVYNEQFF
.	TRBV6-5	TRBD1	TRBJ1-1	TGTGCCAGCAATTTAGGGGACAGCTTCACTGAAGCTTTCTTT	CASNLGDSFTEAFF
few	TRBV6-5	TRBD1	TRBJ1-5	TGTGCCAGCAGCGCCGGGACAGATAGCAATCAGCCCCAGCATTTT	CASSAGTDSNQPQHF
.	TRBV30	.	TRBJ1-1	TGTGCCTGGACTCACGGGATGGCTGAAGCTTTCTTT	CAWTHGMAEAFF
.	TRBV3-1/TRBV3-2	TRBD1	TRBJ1-2	TGTGCCAGCAGCACCCGACAGGGGTGGTATGGCTACACCTTC	CASSTRQGWYGYTF
few	TRBV2	.	TRBJ1-2	TGTGCCAGCAGTGTCGTGGGAGGGGGTTATGGCTACACCTTC	CASSVVGGGYGYTF
.	TRBV7-9	TRBD1	TRBJ1-1	TGTGCCAGCAGCTTGGGGACAGGGACAAACACTGAAGCTTTCTTT	CASSLGTGTNTEAFF
.	TRBV12-3/TRBV12-4	.	TRBJ1-6	TGTGCCAGCAGTTCGAGGTCACCCCTCCACTTT	CASSSRSPLHF
.	TRBV7-2	TRBD2	TRBJ2-2	TGTGCCAGCACCCGGGGGGGCGGGGAGCTGTTTTTT	CASTRGGGELFF
.	TRBV9	.	TRBJ1-3	TGTGCCAGCAGCGTAGGGCTAGGGAGCTCTGGAAACACCATATATTTT	CASSVGLGSSGNTIYF
.	TRBV5-5	.	TRBJ2-1	TGTGCCAGCAGCTTGTCAGGGTCCTACAATGAGCAGTTCTTC	CASSLSGSYNEQFF
.	TRBV5-1	.	TRBJ1-3	TGCGCCAGCAGCTTTCAGGGGTCCCCTCGTGACACCATATATTTT	CASSFQGSPRDTIYF
.	TRBV11-2	TRBD2	TRBJ2-7	TGTGCCAGCAGCTTCAATTGGGGGGGAGACTACGAGCAGTACTTC	CASSFNWGGDYEQYF
.	TRBV5-4	TRBD1	TRBJ1-1	TGTGCCAGCAGCTCAGGGGGTGGTACTGAAGCTTTCTTT	CASSSGGGTEAFF
.	TRBV7-8	TRBD2	TRBJ2-3	TGTGCCAGCAGCTTAGCGCTAGCGGGAGACTCAGATACGCAGTATTTT	CASSLALAGDSDTQYF
.	TRBV9	.	TRBJ2-7	TGTGCCAGCAGCGCAACTAGTAGGGACTACGAGCAGTACTTC	CASSATSRDYEQYF
.	TRBV19	TRBD1	TRBJ1-2	TGTGCCAGTAGTATAGGGACAGGGGAAGGCTACACCTTC	CASSIGTGEGYTF
.	TRBV24-1	TRBD1	TRBJ1-5	TGTGCCACCAGTGATTACAGGGGGCAGCCCCAGCATTTT	CATSDYRGQPQHF
.	TRBV5-1	.	TRBJ1-1	TGCGCCAGCAGTTACCAACAGGGAAACACTGAAGCTTTCTTT	CASSYQQGNTEAFF
once	TRBV19	.	TRBJ2-5	TGTGCCAGTAGTATAACGAGTACAGAAGAGACCCAGTACTTC	CASSITSTEETQYF
.	TRBV7-2	TRBD2	TRBJ2-3	TGTGCCAGCAGCGTTTTAGCGGGGGAGTTCCCGAGCACAGATACGCAGTATTTT	CASSVLAGEFPSTDTQYF
.	TRBV11-2	.	TRBJ2-2	TGTGCCAGCAGCTTAGAGGCAGTTTCGCCTCTGTTTTTT	CASSLEAVSPLFF
.	TRBV6-5	TRBD1	TRBJ2-7	TGTGCCAGCTCTGGGACAGAGGTCCACGAGCAGTACTTC	CASSGTEVHEQYF
once	TRBV21-1	.	TRBJ1-1	TGTGCCAGCAGCAACTTGCGCCCGGGGAACACTGAAGCTTTCTTT	CASSNLRPGNTEAFF
.	TRBV5-5	.	TRBJ2-5	TGTGCCAGCAGCCGGACGGGAACCCAAGAGACCCAGTACTTC	CASSRTGTQETQYF
few	TRBV7-2	.	TRBJ2-1	TGTGCCAGCAGCGCCGGCGGAGGGTATGAGCAGTTCTTC	CASSAGGGYEQFF
.	TRBV6-6	TRBD2	TRBJ2-1	TGTGCCAGCAGTTACTCGGCGGGAGGGGGCGGTGAGCAGTTCTTC	CASSYSAGGGGEQFF
.	TRBV24-1	TRBD2	TRBJ2-3	TGTGCCACCAGTGATTGGGGGACTAGCGTTCCAGATACGCAGTATTTT	CATSDWGTSVPDTQYF
.	TRBV19	.	TRBJ1-1	TGTGCCAGTAGTATAGGTGAGAGACACGGTGAAGCTTTCTTT	CASSIGERHGEAFF
.	TRBV4-1	.	TRBJ1-4	TGCGCCAGCAGCCTCCTTGTGTCCGCAACTAATGAAAAACTGTTTTTT	CASSLLVSATNEKLFF
.	TRBV4-1	TRBD1	TRBJ1-2	TGCGCCAGCAGCCAAGTATCGGACAGGGTGGGCGGCTACACCTTC	CASSQVSDRVGGYTF
.	TRBV10-2	.	TRBJ2-3	TGCGCCAGCATGGGCCTTCAGGCTGCGCAGTATTTT	CASMGLQAAQYF
once	TRBV19	TRBD1	TRBJ1-6	TGTGCCAGCCACGCCCGGGACAGGGGGTATAATTCACCCCTCCACTTT	CASHARDRGYNSPLHF
.	TRBV27	.	TRBJ1-2	TGTGCCAGCAGTGCAGCTGGGGAGGTTCACGGCTACACCTTC	CASSAAGEVHGYTF
once	TRBV13	.	TRBJ2-1	TGTGCCAGCAGCTTAGGGCTTCAGGATTACAATGAGCAGTTCTTC	CASSLGLQDYNEQFF
once	TRBV7-9	TRBD1	TRBJ1-1	TGTGCCAGCAGCTTGGGGGACAGACCGAACACTGAAGCTTTCTTT	CASSLGDRPNTEAFF
.	TRBV6-4	TRBD2	TRBJ2-3	TGTGCCAGCAGTGACTCGCGGGGGGGCCCAGATACGCAGTATTTT	CASSDSRGGPDTQYF
few	TRBV19	.	TRBJ2-2	TGTGCCAGTAGTATAGTGTCAGCAGGGTTCACCGGGGAGCTGTTTTTT	CASSIVSAGFTGELFF
.	TRBV19	.	TRBJ1-1	TGTGCCAGTAGTGGGGGGGGACCCAACACTGAAGCTTTCTTT	CASSGGGPNTEAFF
once	TRBV5-6	.	TRBJ2-6	TGTGCCAGCAGCTCGGCGGGGAGGACCAGCTCTGGGGCCAACGTCCTGACTTTC	CASSSAGRTSSGANVLTF